This T cell receptor (beta chain) was documented in a study of control samples from healthy donors and cancer patients (dated by TCRdb to the early 2020s). The CDR3 has 18 amino acids, counting the end cysteine and phenylalanine. The read is trimmed to its CDR3 DNA, 54 bases read in frame from base 1. The CDR1 and CDR2 encoded by the germline V gene are MGHDK and SYGVNS. The junction shows trimming of 3 bases on V and 0 bases on J, plus 17 bases between the germline ends. This clone appeared once. Its antigen specificity is not known. Base qualities were left out, and no much larger clone turns up one base away. The library was prepared using the immunoSEQ multiplex PCR assay. This immuneACCESS table, as held by TCRdb, lists in-frame sequences with V and J called but not all clones. Of the missing ones, under half trace to an unresolved V gene in checked studies; the others have no known cause. This sample lists tens of thousands of clones; around nine tenths were detected once. 1.5% to 2% of the sample lies in the top ten.

The chain employs TRBV25-1 and TRBJ2-2; the D gene could be either TRBD1 or TRBD2, each agreeing at 5 bases. The material sequenced was PBMCs. This receptor was taken from a woman aged 60 to 75 with head and neck cancer. The CDR3 protein: CASSDTNPGRANTGELFF. The DNA sequence is given as TGTGCCAGCAGTGACACGAATCCGGGACGAGCGAACACCGGGGAGCTGTTTTTT.